This entry lists 25 T cell receptor beta chains sequenced from one sample in a study of blood T cell repertoires in COVID-19. TCRdb's copy holds only in-frame clones and misses some; the assay was immunoSEQ multiplex PCR. Of roughly 110,000 clones listed, approximately 90% are singletons. Sequenced: peripheral blood. All receptors come from a human donor with acute or convalescent COVID-19. The donor label of this sample is uncertain.

The chain links TRBV19 to TRBJ1-5, with D possibly matching TRBD1 (5 bases). V was shortened by 7 bases and J by 2 bases, with 12 bases between the two germline ends. Germline assignment: CDR1 LNHDA and CDR2 SQIVND (reference sequence). CDR3 length equals 14 residues. For the CDR3, the DNA is TGTGCCAGTAAGGAGGGGCTCGGCAATCAGCCCCAGCATTTT. This gives the protein CASKEGLGNQPQHF.

This chain connects TRBV28 to TRBJ2-7; the D gene is possibly TRBD1 (5 bases). CDR3 length equals 14 residues. Trimming pared 6 bases from V and 3 bases from J, leaving 15 bases between. Germline V gene lookup returns CDR1 MDHEN and CDR2 SYDVKM. As DNA, the CDR3 is TGTGCCAGCAGCCCTCAGGGTGGCAACTACGAGCAGTACTTC. Residues: CASSPQGGNYEQYF.

V and J are TRBV4-1 and TRBJ2-1, with 16 bases aligning to TRBD2. The germline CDR1 and CDR2 sequences are MGHRA and YSYEKL. Trimming removed 5 bases from V and 15 bases from J; junction bases left unmatched: 13. The CDR3 has 16 residues. The CDR3 spells CASSGGGTSGGATLFF. The CDR3, as DNA: TGCGCCAGCAGCGGTGGTGGGACTAGCGGGGGGGCCACTTTGTTCTTC.

V gene TRBV7-9 combines with J gene TRBJ2-1; 7 bases align to TRBD1. This CDR3 region has 15 residues. J gave up 2 bases and V 1 base, and 2 bases lay outside the gene matches. Germline loops: CDR1 SEHNR, CDR2 FQNEAQ (reference sequence). The CDR3 region has the DNA TGTGCCAGCAGCTTAGTACAGGGGACCTACAATGAGCAGTTCTTC. Residues: CASSLVQGTYNEQFF.

The J gene is TRBJ1-2, the V gene TRBV3-1 (or the pseudogene TRBV3-2), with D possibly TRBD1 on 5 matching bases. The CDR3 is made up of 11 amino acids. The germline V gene encodes CDR1 LGHDT and CDR2 YNNKEL (reference sequence). V lost 5 bases, J lost 7 bases, and 8 bases lay in between. In DNA form, the CDR3 reads TGTGCCAGCAGCTCTCAGGGTGGCTACACCTTC. Amino acids: CASSSQGGYTF.

A remark on this clone: Other DNA sequences in the same sample also yield this CDR3. The V gene is TRBV28, the J gene TRBJ2-5; the match to TRBD1 covers 7 bases. The length of the CDR3 is 14 residues. Germline V CDR1 and CDR2: MDHEN, SYDVKM. J gave up 4 bases and V 5 bases, and 7 bases lay outside the gene matches. The CDR3 DNA reads TGTGCCAGCAGTCGCGGACAGGCACGAGAGACCCAGTACTTC. This codes for CASSRGQARETQYF. Full variable domain (remainder filled in from reference TRBV28 and TRBJ2-5): DVKVTQSSRYLVKRTGEKVFLECVQDMDHENMFWYRQDPGLGLRLIYFSYDVKMKEKGDIPEGYSVSREKKERFSLILESASTNQTSMYLCASSRGQARETQYFGPGTRLLVL.

The genes are TRBV7-8 and TRBJ1-2; a weak D match, TRBD1 (6 bases). The V gene lost 4 bases and the J gene lost 3 bases, with 18 bases spanning the gap. CDR3 length: 16 residues. The germline gives CDR1 SGHVS, CDR2 FQNEAQ. CDR3 sequence reads: CASSYLFAGADYGYTF. In nucleotides, the CDR3 is TGTGCCAGCAGCTACCTATTCGCGGGGGCAGACTATGGCTACACCTTC.

The chain uses TRBV5-1 and TRBJ2-2; D may be TRBD2 (6 bases). Trimming removed 4 bases at V and 0 bases at J, with 10 bases between. The CDR3 is 15 residues long. CDR1 SGHRS and CDR2 YFSETQ come from the germline V gene. The DNA of the CDR3 is TGCGCCAGCAGCCGGGGACTCGCGAACACCGGGGAGCTGTTTTTT. Translation: CASSRGLANTGELFF.

The CDR3 region is CASSYSFGNNQPQHF. CDR3 DNA: TGTGCCAGCAGTTACTCGTTCGGGAACAATCAGCCCCAGCATTTT. The chain is built from TRBV6-5 and TRBJ1-5, with D uncertain. The CDR3 totals 15 residues. The germline gives CDR1 MNHEY, CDR2 SVGAGI. V was shortened by 0 bases and J by 3 bases, with 9 bases between the two germline ends.

The chain recombines TRBV27 with TRBJ1-2; D not resolved. This CDR3 has 16 residues. The V gene lost 5 bases and the J gene lost 3 bases, with 19 bases spanning the gap. Per germline, CDR1 MNHEY and CDR2 SMNVEV (reference sequence). The CDR3 DNA reads as TGTGCCAGCAGTATCATGGACGTACGGAGGGACTATGGCTACACCTTC. This gives the protein CASSIMDVRRDYGYTF.

The chain recombines TRBV20-1 with TRBJ2-1; tentative D call: TRBD1 (6 bases). Germline-derived CDR1 and CDR2 are DFQATT and SNEGSKA (reference sequence). This CDR3 is 11 amino acids long. Trimming took 1 base from V and 8 from J, leaving 6 bases between them. This CDR3 is CSARAGDEQFF. The CDR3 DNA reads as TGCAGTGCTAGAGCAGGGGATGAGCAGTTCTTC.

The rearrangement uses TRBV28 and TRBJ2-6; tentatively, D is TRBD2 (5 bases). From germline, CDR1 is MDHEN and CDR2 SYDVKM. The CDR3 has 16 amino acids. The germline V and J ends were trimmed by 0 bases and 0 bases, with 6 bases remaining between them. The DNA of the CDR3 is TGTGCCAGCAGTTTATGGGGAGACTCTGGGGCCAACGTCCTGACTTTC. Translated: CASSLWGDSGANVLTF.

The chain carries TRBV6-5 and TRBJ2-3; 7 bases are a match to TRBD2. The CDR3 loop spans 15 amino acids. Per germline, CDR1 MNHEY and CDR2 SVGAGI. Unmatched junction bases numbered 11, after V lost 7 bases and J lost 4 bases. The CDR3 DNA is TGTGCCAGCATCAGGGCACTAGCGACGGCAGATACGCAGTATTTT. Its protein product is CASIRALATADTQYF.

This chain joins TRBV27 and TRBJ2-7, with D possibly matching TRBD1 (6 bases). The CDR3 contains 13 residues. The germline V gene has CDR1 MNHEY and CDR2 SMNVEV (reference sequence). Trimming removed 5 bases at V and 4 bases at J, with 12 bases between. DNA of the CDR3: TGTGCCAGCAGTACACCGGACAGATACGAGCAGTACTTC. The encoded protein is CASSTPDRYEQYF.

This chain links TRBV28 with TRBJ1-1, with no clear D. V shed 2 bases and J shed 7 bases, with 8 bases lying between them. CDR3 length equals 12 residues. Germline assignment: CDR1 MDHEN and CDR2 SYDVKM. The CDR3 region is CASSLSHLEAFF. In DNA form, the CDR3 reads TGTGCCAGCAGTTTAAGCCATCTTGAAGCTTTCTTT.

The chain links TRBV5-1 to TRBJ1-1; TRBD1 matches 7 bases. The length of the CDR3 is 14 residues. Germline V CDR1 and CDR2: SGHRS, YFSETQ. With 4 bases clipped from V and 6 bases from J, the junction kept 9 bases outside the gene matches. The CDR3 bases are TGCGCCAGCAGCCAAGGGGGACAGTGGGCTGAAGCTTTCTTT. Its protein product is CASSQGGQWAEAFF.

In its sample, this clone was seen once. The chain carries TRBV6-1 and TRBJ1-2; 8 bases are a match to TRBD1. The CDR3 has 15 residues. In germline, CDR1 is MNHNS, CDR2 SASEGT. V was clipped by 1 base and J by 2 bases; unmatched bases: 3. The CDR3 sequence is CASSEGTGKNYGYTF. CDR3 sequence (DNA): TGTGCCAGCAGTGAAGGGACAGGGAAAAACTATGGCTACACCTTC.

The J gene is TRBJ1-4, the V gene TRBV6-5; 7 bases fit TRBD1. J was trimmed by 7 bases and V by 6 bases; bases with no gene match: 5. CDR1 and CDR2 (germline): MNHEY, SVGAGI. CDR3 length: 13 residues. The CDR3: CASRKGTAEKLFF. As DNA, the CDR3 is TGTGCCAGCAGGAAAGGGACAGCTGAAAAACTGTTTTTT.

The chain uses TRBV7-2 and TRBJ2-5; D may be TRBD2 (6 bases). This CDR3 has 15 residues. V lost 0 bases and J 1 base, leaving 9 bases between the germline ends. Germline V gives CDR1 SGHTA, CDR2 FQGNSA. The CDR3 reads CASSLAKRVQETQYF. The CDR3, as DNA: TGTGCCAGCAGCTTAGCTAAGCGGGTCCAAGAGACCCAGTACTTC. Filled out from reference TRBV7-2 and TRBJ2-5, the complete variable domain reads GAGVSQSPSNKVTEKGKDVELRCDPISGHTALYWYRQSLGQGLEFLIYFQGNSAPDKSGLPSDRFSAERTGGSVSTLTIQRTQQEDSAVYLCASSLAKRVQETQYFGPGTRLLVL.

In nucleotides, the CDR3 is TGTGCCACCAGCAGAGAGGCTCCCGACAGGTACCGGCAAGAGACCCAGTACTTC. As protein: CATSREAPDRYRQETQYF. The genes are TRBV15 and TRBJ2-5, with D perhaps TRBD1 (6 bases). V lost 0 bases and J 2 bases, leaving 19 bases between the germline ends. The CDR3 covers 18 residues. CDR1 is LNHNV and CDR2 is YYDKDF in the germline V gene (reference sequence).

The chain links TRBV6-5 to TRBJ2-3; D possibly corresponds to TRBD1 (5 bases). V dropped 7 bases and J dropped 1 base, with 15 bases sitting between them. From germline, CDR1 is MNHEY and CDR2 SVGAGI. This CDR3 has 15 amino acids. The CDR3 DNA follows: TGTGCCAGCACCGGCCACAGGTTTGGCACAGATACGCAGTATTTT. As protein: CASTGHRFGTDTQYF.

The chain combines TRBV5-6 with TRBJ1-4, with unresolved D. CDR3 length: 14 residues. The V end was cut by 7 bases, the J end by 2 bases, with 12 bases between. Germline V gene lookup returns CDR1 SGHDT and CDR2 YYEEEE. Here the CDR3 reads CASRRRWTNEKLFF. Here the CDR3 DNA reads TGTGCCAGCCGCCGGAGGTGGACTAATGAAAAACTGTTTTTT.

This rearrangement joins TRBV19 to TRBJ1-1; 8 positions match TRBD1. The germline gives CDR1 LNHDA, CDR2 SQIVND (reference sequence). This CDR3 contains 15 residues. V was pared by 5 bases and J by 4 bases, with 9 bases of the junction left unmatched. The CDR3 reads CASSGKDRVVTEAFF. CDR3 DNA: TGTGCCAGTAGTGGTAAGGACAGGGTCGTCACTGAAGCTTTCTTT.

V is TRBV18 and J is TRBJ1-1, with D perhaps matching TRBD1 (5 bases). Germline CDR1 and CDR2: KGHSH and LQKENI. With 3 bases removed from V and 4 bases from J, the gap between germline ends came to 12 bases. This CDR3 is built from 14 residues. CDR3 nucleotides: TGTGCCAGCTCACCGGAACAGGACCCCACTGAAGCTTTCTTT. Its translation is CASSPEQDPTEAFF. The variable domain in full, with the rest retrieved from reference TRBV18 and TRBJ1-1, is NAGVMQNPRHLVRRRGQEARLRCSPMKGHSHVYWYRQLPEEGLKFMVYLQKENIIDESGMPKERFSAEFPKEGPSILRIQQVVRGDSAAYFCASSPEQDPTEAFFGQGTRLTVV.

A remark on this clone: A read error may account for a junction end that differs from germline. This sequence joins TRBV7-2 and TRBJ1-5; D is possibly TRBD1 (6 bases). The CDR3 sequence is 15 residues long. The V gene's germline CDR1 is SGHTA and CDR2 FQGNSA. CDR3 DNA sequence: TGTGCCAGCAGCAAACAGGGTACCTTGGGTCAGTCCCAGCATTTT. It specifies CASSKQGTLGQSQHF.